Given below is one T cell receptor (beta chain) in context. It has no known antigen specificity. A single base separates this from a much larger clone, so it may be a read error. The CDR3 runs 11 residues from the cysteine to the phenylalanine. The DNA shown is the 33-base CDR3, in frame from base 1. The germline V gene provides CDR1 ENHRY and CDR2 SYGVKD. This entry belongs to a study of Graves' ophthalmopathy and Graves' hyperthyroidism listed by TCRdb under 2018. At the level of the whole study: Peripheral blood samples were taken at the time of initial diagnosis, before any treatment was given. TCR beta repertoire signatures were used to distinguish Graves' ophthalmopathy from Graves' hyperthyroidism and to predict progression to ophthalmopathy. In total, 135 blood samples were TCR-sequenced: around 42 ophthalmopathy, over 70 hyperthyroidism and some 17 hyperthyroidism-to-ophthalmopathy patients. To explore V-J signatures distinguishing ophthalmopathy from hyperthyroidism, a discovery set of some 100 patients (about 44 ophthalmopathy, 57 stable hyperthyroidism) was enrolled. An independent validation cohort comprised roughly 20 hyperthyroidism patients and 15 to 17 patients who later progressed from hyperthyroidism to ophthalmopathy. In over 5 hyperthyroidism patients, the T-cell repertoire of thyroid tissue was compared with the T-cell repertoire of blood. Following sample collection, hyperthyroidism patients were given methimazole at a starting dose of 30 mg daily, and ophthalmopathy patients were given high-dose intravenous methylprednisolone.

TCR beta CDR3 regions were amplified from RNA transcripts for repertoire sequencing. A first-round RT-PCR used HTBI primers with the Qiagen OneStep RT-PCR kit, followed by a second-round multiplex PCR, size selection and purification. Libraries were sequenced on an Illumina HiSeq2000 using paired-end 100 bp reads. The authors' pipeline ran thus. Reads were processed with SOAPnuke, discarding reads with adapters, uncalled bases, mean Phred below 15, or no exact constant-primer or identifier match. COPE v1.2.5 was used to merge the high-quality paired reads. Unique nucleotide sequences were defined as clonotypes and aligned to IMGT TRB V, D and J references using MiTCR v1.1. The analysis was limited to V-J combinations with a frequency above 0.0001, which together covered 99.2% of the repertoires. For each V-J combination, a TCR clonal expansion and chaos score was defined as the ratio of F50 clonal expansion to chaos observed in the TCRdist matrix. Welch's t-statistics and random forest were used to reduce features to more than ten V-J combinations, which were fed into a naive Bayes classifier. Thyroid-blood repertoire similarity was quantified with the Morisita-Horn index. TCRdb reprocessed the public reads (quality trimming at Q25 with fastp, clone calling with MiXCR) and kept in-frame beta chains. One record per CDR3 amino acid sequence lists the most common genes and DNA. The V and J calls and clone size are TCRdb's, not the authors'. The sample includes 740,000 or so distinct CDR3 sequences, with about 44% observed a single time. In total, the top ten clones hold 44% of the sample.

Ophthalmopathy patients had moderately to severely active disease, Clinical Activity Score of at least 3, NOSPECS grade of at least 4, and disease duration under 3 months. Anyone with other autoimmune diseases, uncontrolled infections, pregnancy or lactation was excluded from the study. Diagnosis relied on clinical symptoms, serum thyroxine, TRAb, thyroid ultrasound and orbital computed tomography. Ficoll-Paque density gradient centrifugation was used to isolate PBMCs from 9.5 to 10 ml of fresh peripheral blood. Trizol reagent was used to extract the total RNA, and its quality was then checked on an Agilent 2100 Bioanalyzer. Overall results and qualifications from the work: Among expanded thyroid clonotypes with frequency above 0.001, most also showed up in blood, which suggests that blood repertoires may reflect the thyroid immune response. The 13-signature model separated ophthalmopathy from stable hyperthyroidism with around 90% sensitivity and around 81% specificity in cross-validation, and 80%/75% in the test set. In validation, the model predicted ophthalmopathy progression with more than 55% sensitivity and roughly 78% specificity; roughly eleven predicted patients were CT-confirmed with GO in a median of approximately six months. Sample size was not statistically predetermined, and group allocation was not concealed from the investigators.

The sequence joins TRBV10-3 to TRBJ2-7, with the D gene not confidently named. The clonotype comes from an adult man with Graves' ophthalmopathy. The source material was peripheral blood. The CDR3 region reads CASSFEDEQYF. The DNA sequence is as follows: TGTGCCAGCAGTTTTGAGGACGAGCAGTACTTC.